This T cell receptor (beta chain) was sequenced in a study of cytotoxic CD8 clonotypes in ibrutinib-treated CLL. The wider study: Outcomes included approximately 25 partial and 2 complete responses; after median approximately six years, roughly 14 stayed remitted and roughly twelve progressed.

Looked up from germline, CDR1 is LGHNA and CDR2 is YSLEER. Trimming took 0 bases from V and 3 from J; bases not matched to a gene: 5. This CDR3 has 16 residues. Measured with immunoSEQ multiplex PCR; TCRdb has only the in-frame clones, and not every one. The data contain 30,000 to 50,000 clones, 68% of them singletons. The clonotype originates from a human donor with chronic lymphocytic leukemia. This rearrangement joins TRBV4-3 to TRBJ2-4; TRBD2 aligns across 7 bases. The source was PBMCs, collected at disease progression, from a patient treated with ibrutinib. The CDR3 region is CASSQDRERDKNIQYF. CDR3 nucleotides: TGCGCCAGCAGCCAAGATCGGGAGCGGGACAAAAACATTCAGTACTTC.